The clone carrying this TCR beta chain was detected many times. The data derive from a study of T cells in Graves' hyperthyroidism and ophthalmopathy. Researchers took RNA transcripts and amplified the TCR beta CDR3 regions from them. When the TCR CDR3 underwent first-round RT-PCR, the HTBI primer set was used. TCRdb reanalysed the multiplex PCR reads using MiXCR and keeps one entry per CDR3 protein. Of 550,000 to 700,000 distinct CDR3 sequences listed, over 12% are singletons. Between the trimmed V and J ends, which lost 0 bases and 1 base, there was a span of 3 bases. Germline CDR1 is DFQATT and CDR2 is SNEGSKA (reference sequence). The CDR3 contains 12 residues. The PBMCs were taken from about 10 ml of fresh peripheral blood.

The J gene is TRBJ1-1, the V gene TRBV20-1; D is undetermined. This TCR was recovered from a woman between 40 and 55 years old with Graves' ophthalmopathy. The sequencing sample was made of blood. The CDR3 loop is CSARDGNTEAFF. DNA of the CDR3: TGCAGTGCTAGAGATGGGAACACTGAAGCTTTCTTT.